The present T cell receptor beta chain was sequenced within a study of T cell responses to AZD1222 COVID-19 vaccine (dated by TCRdb to the early 2020s). Study-wide context: AZD1222 recipients given second doses at about 4 weeks or at about 12 weeks were pooled, since spike-specific TCR depth and breadth were not found to differ between the two schedules. A total of around 240 trial participants underwent TCR sequencing, of whom some 210 received two doses of AZD1222 and about 25 received two doses of the MenACWY control vaccine. Enrollment into the trials was organized by age into subgroups of 18-55, 56-69 and 70-plus years, and those subgroups contained roughly 160, 29 and 62 TCR-sequenced participants, respectively. Beyond this particular receptor, the publication reports: Most participants were white British and females outnumbered males, and the authors suggested that clonal diversity may have been underestimated. In the small 56-69-year group, the increase in depth fell short of significance, most likely because of low power. Conclusions about previously exposed vaccinees are limited because only 6 or 7 AZD1222 recipients were SARS-CoV-2 seropositive at baseline. After two AZD1222 doses, both the breadth and the depth of spike-specific TCRs were significantly higher than at day 0 and than in MenACWY recipients. CD4 TCRs associated with the vaccine covered the entire spike protein, and the dominant responses were in regions 160-218 and 743-854. Because no samples from the day 14 peak response were available, repertoires could be characterized only after the peak T cell response. Epitopes outside the regions mutated in the B.1.351 and B.1.1.7 variants were reportedly recognized by nearly half of the unique spike-specific TCRs.

Details on this clone: There is no known antigen for this receptor. No per-base quality is available; no much larger clone lies one base away.

This specimen's time point label, per the study, means: baseline before first vaccination. The vaccinee samples were drawn from two UK trials, COV001 and COV002, one of which was a single-blind randomized controlled phase 2/3 trial testing AZD1222 (ChAdOx1 nCoV-19) in healthy adults. For TCRbeta chain sequencing, PBMC samples were collected from trial participants at day 0 and at day 28 after the second dose. The CDR3 numbers 14 residues from cysteine through phenylalanine. The DNA shown is the 42-base CDR3, in frame from base 1. Taken from the germline V gene, the CDR1 and CDR2 loops are SGDLS and YYNGEE. V is pruned by 4 bases and J by 2 bases, leaving 5 bases of the junction without a gene match. The CDR3 regions of human TCRbeta chains were subjected to immunosequencing. In the authors' own workflow: Repertoire TCRs were matched against a reference library of SARS-CoV-2-specific TCRs generated with the MIRA antigen-specificity platform. Breadth was defined as the fraction of unique TCRs that were SARS-CoV-2-associated. Depth was defined as the fraction of total T cells that were SARS-CoV-2-associated. Using the MIRA data, each spike-specific TCR was mapped to the spike region that the TCR reacts to and placed in a CD4 or CD8 class. Log10-transformed breadth and depth values were compared by one-way ANOVA with Sidak's multiple comparisons tests. Sourced from immuneACCESS, this table was stored by TCRdb with only in-frame sequences that have V and J called. A share of the clones is absent; for the studies checked, an unresolved V gene accounts for under half, and the remainder has no known explanation. That table furnishes V, J and clone size, whereas the DNA furnished D and trimming. The sample records about 100,000 clones, around 87% of which are singletons. The ten largest account for approximately 15% of the sample.

Sample: peripheral blood, taken on day 0 of AZD1222 vaccination. The source of this sequence is an adult in good health. The V and J segments used are TRBV9 and TRBJ2-7; a stretch of 8 junction bases matches TRBD1. The nucleotides read TGTGCCAGCAGCCCTCAACAGGGGGCCTACGAGCAGTACTTC. Its product reads: CASSPQQGAYEQYF. With all but the CDR3 taken from the reference TRBV9 and TRBJ2-7 genes, the full variable domain is: DSGVTQTPKHLITATGQRVTLRCSPRSGDLSVYWYQQSLDQGLQFLIQYYNGEERAKGNILERFSAQQFPDLHSELNLSSLELGDSALYFCASSPQQGAYEQYFGPGTRLTVT.